The T cell receptor (beta chain) under discussion was sequenced for a study of cytomegalovirus exposure and HLA in healthy donors listed by TCRdb under 2017. In the study overall: According to an earlier analysis of 587 of the donors, about 190 million T cells yielded roughly 110 million unique TCR beta sequences and approximately 300 Gb of sequence data. Roughly 300 gigabases of sequencing data and 70 million to 95 million unique TCR sequences made up an early release that covered several hundred HLA-typed donors. Of the approximately 400 genotyped donors, about 84% fell in the genetic ancestry cluster associated with self-reported Caucasian donors. The aim of the study was to test whether cataloging public T cell receptors could identify signatures of past pathogen exposure. Using immunosequencing, the study profiled T cell repertoires from 666 subjects and related those repertoires to cytomegalovirus serostatus. Along with the roughly 700-subject first cohort, a separate validation cohort of over a hundred different subjects was used. To predict cytomegalovirus infection status, the study combined high-throughput TCR immunosequencing, statistical association of individual TCRs with disease status, and machine learning. In a later analysis, previously published TCR beta repertoires from hundreds of donors were re-analyzed and high-resolution HLA genotyping was added so that TCR occurrence patterns could be studied. The later analysis used no new phenotypic data to find candidate immune exposures, relying instead on TCR beta sequences and their occurrence across donors. An earlier analysis of around 580 of the donors used high-throughput TCR beta sequencing to judge whether each TCR beta V gene segment behaved as functional or pseudogenic. Donor age, sex, ethnicity and CMV serostatus were collected together with the repertoire data. A later genetic analysis took genome-wide SNP genotypes for about 60% of the roughly 670 donors and used that subset as a discovery cohort. Every discovery cohort repertoire had been produced on one sequencing platform. Class I and class II HLA loci were covered by the typing at four-digit resolution. Typing coverage differed by locus: A, B, C, DRB1 and DQB1 were typed in about 620-630 donors, DQA1 in 500 to 550, DPA1 in some 610, and DPB1 in approximately 450. Four to six DR-DQ haplotypes were handled as single units for association and clustering, since linkage in the cohort was strong. Among 300 to 500 genotyped donors of the cohort, an average of about 240,000 unique TCR beta nucleotide sequences was sequenced per donor, of which 15% to 20% were non-productive. What the study reported, not specific to this receptor: In the study, 164 TCR beta chains were listed as associated with cytomegalovirus. Only TCR beta chains were sequenced in this cohort, and the absence of alpha or paired-chain data limited detectable features. A further reported finding was that TCR beta sequences accurately predicted the HLA-A and HLA-B alleles for most subjects in the first cohort. In a later analysis, TCR association rates were found to vary across HLA loci, with the most associated TCRs seen for DRB1 alleles and the fewest for HLA-C alleles. A few of the identified cytomegalovirus-associated TCR beta chains were confirmed in vitro to be specific for cytomegalovirus antigens. An association between a missense DCLRE1C variant and V-gene and J-gene trimming of TCR beta chains was found in a later genetic analysis and replicated in an independent cohort. The presence/absence analyses assumed that sequencing depth was roughly uniform across donors, and that assumption may not be true. According to a later analysis, most CMV-associated TCR beta chains appeared to be HLA-restricted, and the HLA associations seemed to be driven largely by CMV exposure. Immune exposure information for the cohort was limited to CMV serostatus. Compared with equally common non-associated chains, HLA-associated TCR beta chains in a later analysis were more clonally expanded and had lower generation probabilities. Most TCR sequences were observed very rarely across donors, whereas some public TCRs were present in many individuals. Some IMGT-functional V segments, including TRBV6-2 and TRBV6-3, could not be distinguished by the 87-base-pair reads and were therefore excluded. Linkage disequilibrium might explain the correlated functional status among segregating V segments, but an unknown experimental factor could not be ruled out. HLA typing was unavailable for some donors at each locus, so association tests used only the typed subset. The authors suggested that the approach could potentially be extended to other disease states and immunological phenotypes. A cluster of highly shared sequence variants was judged likely to represent a technical artifact of the sequencing pipeline. Cytomegalovirus status was reported to be diagnosed by the classifier with high specificity and sensitivity in both the original and validation cohorts. A later genetic analysis reported fewer N-insertions in productive TCRs among donors in an Asian-associated ancestry cluster than the approximately 670-donor mean. Broadly in line with IMGT annotations, most TCR beta V segments showed up in productive rearrangements about 90% or about 30% of the time in an earlier analysis of around 600 of the donors. Strong co-occurrence of HLA alleles, especially DR and DQ, made assigning TCR associations to individual alleles difficult. At a false discovery rate of 0.05, a later analysis linked approximately 18,000 TCR beta sequences to specific HLA alleles. Some 15 rarely observed V segments, including chromosome 9 orphons, were excluded from the earlier analysis of several hundred of the donors because counts were too low. Several of the top co-occurrence clusters appeared to be linked to parvovirus B19, influenza, CMV and Epstein-Barr virus, according to a later analysis.

In total, approximately 610 healthy bone marrow donors made up the cohort. At the time of sampling, all cohort members were nominally healthy, though unrecorded immune exposures were likely present. The donor tested CMV seronegative and was one of the 352 seronegative cohort members. A peripheral blood sample was provided by each donor, and peripheral blood mononuclear cells were used for TCR beta sequencing. Genomic DNA was extracted from the blood cell samples with the Qiagen DNeasy Blood Extraction Kit. The library was built by means of the immunoSEQ multiplex PCR assay. A mixture of 60 forward primers for TCR Vbeta segments and 13 reverse primers for TCR Jbeta segments was used in the multiplex PCR. Amplification of the CDR3 region of rearranged TCR beta genes was performed with a multiplex PCR assay on genomic DNA. Amplified TCR beta libraries were sequenced as 87-base-pair reads on the Illumina HiSeq System. As for the original processing: In a later analysis, approximately 74 million unique TCR beta chains were counted across the approximately 620 repertoires, and about 10 million of these chains were shared by at least two donors. To remove PCR and sequencing errors, raw reads were error-corrected and collapsed into unique sequences using a nearest-neighbor algorithm that merged closely related sequences. To assign V, D and J gene segments, CDR3 sequences were aligned to IMGT reference sequences. For a sequence to be retained, a match of at least six nucleotides to both a V gene segment and a J gene segment was required. A rearrangement counted as productive if the CDR3 had no stop codons and remained in frame with V and J, and every other rearrangement counted as non-productive. CDR3 was defined by IMGT convention, running from the second conserved V-encoded cysteine to the conserved J-encoded phenylalanine. In an earlier analysis of 500 to 650 of the donors, sequences lacking an unambiguous match to a single V gene segment were excluded. An earlier analysis of 450 to 650 of the donors called V segments functional above 56.7% productive rearrangements and segregating when the between-donor standard deviation exceeded 5%. A statistical classification framework was built to diagnose cytomegalovirus status from the catalog of TCR beta chain sequences. In a later analysis, V and J genes were assigned by comparing TCR nucleotide sequences against IMGT/GENE-DB human TR gene sequences. Using the TCRdist pipeline, a later analysis assigned CDR3 sequences along with most-parsimonious VDJ recombination scenarios. A later analysis defined each TCR beta chain by its CDR3 amino acid sequence plus V-gene family, and excluded reads lacking a unique V-gene family. As a way to deal with suspected cross-contamination and a sequencing artifact, a later analysis dropped 450 to 600 nucleotide sequences that were highly shared and had low generation probability. In a later analysis, a clonal expansion index was calculated for each public chain from normalized within-repertoire ranks of inferred template counts. Generation probabilities in a later analysis came from a VDJ recombination model fitted to out-of-frame rearrangements, and those results were checked against IGoR. Hypergeometric tests were used in a later analysis to score TCR-TCR, TCR-HLA and TCR-CMV co-occurrence, with a repertoire-size bias correction applied to the TCR pairs. In a later analysis, false discovery rates were estimated by permuting HLA or CMV assignments 20 times. A later analysis grouped co-occurring TCRs with DBSCAN, adding TCRdist sequence similarity when clustering within HLA-allele-positive subsets. Repertoires with fewer than 30,000 or more than 120,000 public chains, plus five repertoires with anomalous nucleotide sharing, were excluded from co-occurrence clustering. The table comes from immuneACCESS by way of TCRdb, which keeps in-frame sequences with V and J called. Part of the clones is missing from these tables; in studies checked, under half for an unresolved V gene and the rest for unknown reasons. V, J and clone size reflect that table, while D and trimming were determined from the DNA. The table for this sample lists about 130,000 clones; about four fifths of them were counted only once. The ten largest clones take up around 3.2% of the sample.

Its CDR3 holds 16 amino acids, cysteine through phenylalanine. Here the CDR3 DNA is all that survives: 48 bases in frame from base 1. From the germline V gene, CDR1 is SGHVS and CDR2 is FQNEAQ. Trimming removed 1 base from V and 1 base from J, leaving 13 bases between the germline ends. Concerning this clone itself: This receptor's antigen is unknown. No base quality values were provided; no much bigger clone lies one nucleotide off.

The material sequenced was PBMCs. The V and J genes are TRBV7-8 and TRBJ1-1; too little of a D gene remains to name it. This sequence originates from a man under 40 in good health and CMV-seronegative. The DNA sequence is as follows: TGTGCCAGCAGCTTAGGGTACTCAATCGGGAACACTGAAGCTTTCTTT. Translated, it gives CASSLGYSIGNTEAFF.